Presented here are 16 T cell receptor beta chains from one specimen sequenced in a study of blood T cells in healthy people across ages. Primers used in a second PCR of roughly 7 to 11 cycles were a sample-barcoded 5' primer and a J-beta primer mix. TCRdb itself ran the 5' RACE reads through MiXCR, one entry per CDR3 protein. The table shows more than 900,000 distinct CDR3 sequences, with almost 30% occurring only once. These sequences were also reported in another study, on T cells of mothers and their children.

Material: blood. Receptor source: a woman between 35 and 50 years old in good health.

V usage is TRBV29-1 and J usage is TRBJ2-2, with 7 bases identical to TRBD2. The CDR3 has 14 residues. J was trimmed by 2 bases and V by 3 bases; bases with no gene match: 3. Germline V lookup: CDR1 SQVTM, CDR2 ANQGSEA. CDR3 nucleotides: TGCAGCGTTGACTCTAGCGGTAACACCGGGGAGCTGTTTTTT. Its protein product is CSVDSSGNTGELFF.

V gene TRBV20-1 combines with J gene TRBJ1-1, with 7 bases fitting TRBD1. J lost 5 bases, V lost 5 bases, and 14 bases had no gene match. From germline, CDR1 is DFQATT and CDR2 SNEGSKA (reference sequence). This CDR3 is built from 15 residues. The DNA for the CDR3 is TGCAGTGCTTCACGACTAGACAGGGTGGCGACTGAAGCTTTCTTT. It yields the protein CSASRLDRVATEAFF.

Note on this clonotype: Germline is not matched at one junction end, which may reflect a read error. V and J are TRBV6-1 and TRBJ2-7; D is unclear. This CDR3 is 12 amino acids long. Germline values: CDR1 MNHNS, CDR2 SASEGT. The CDR3 coding sequence is TGTACCAGCAGTGGTCTGTCCTACGAGCAGTACTTC. Its translation is CTSSGLSYEQYF.

Remarks on this clonotype: This sequence may be a read error, since a much larger clone differs from it by one base. The chain links TRBV15 to TRBJ2-4; tentative D call: TRBD2 (6 bases). V was pared by 0 bases and J by 13 bases, with 13 bases between. Germline V gene data show CDR1 as LNHNV and CDR2 as YYDKDF (reference sequence). This CDR3 has 13 residues. The CDR3 DNA reads TGTGCCACCAGCAGAGACTGGGACCGGGAGCAGTACTTC. This translates into CATSRDWDREQYF.

In regard to this clonotype: A single base separates this from a much larger clone, so it may be a read error. The chain carries TRBV7-2 and TRBJ2-3, with TRBD1 identical over 8 bases. CDR1 and CDR2 from the germline V gene are SGHTA and FQGNSA. This CDR3 has 15 amino acids. The DNA for the CDR3 is TGTGCCAGCAGCGTACGGGACAGGAGCACAGGTACGCAGTATTTT. Translation gives CASSVRDRSTGTQYF.

In its sample, this clonotype was seen a few times. The gene calls are TRBV12-3 or TRBV12-4 and TRBJ1-1; tentatively, D is TRBD1 (5 bases). The ends were cut back, 6 bases at V and 0 bases at J, with 14 bases in the middle. The CDR3 has 15 residues. The CDR3 DNA sequence: TGTGCCAGCAGACCCCCGGGGGGAATGAACACTGAAGCTTTCTTT. Encoded protein: CASRPPGGMNTEAFF.

This clonotype was counted ten times or more. J is TRBJ2-7 and V is TRBV4-3; 9 nucleotides agree with TRBD1. CDR1 is LGHNA and CDR2 is YSLEER in the germline V gene. V was clipped by 3 bases and J by 0 bases; unmatched bases: 6. This CDR3 spans 16 amino acids. The CDR3 DNA sequence: TGCGCCAGCAGCCAGGAACGGGACAGGGCCTCCTACGAGCAGTACTTC. It specifies CASSQERDRASYEQYF.

This clonotype turned up a few times. This sequence joins TRBV2 and TRBJ2-1, with D possibly matching TRBD1 (7 bases). Germline V CDR1 and CDR2: SNHLY, FYNNEI. This CDR3 has 17 residues. The V and J ends lost 2 bases and 3 bases respectively, with 17 bases between them. The chain's CDR3 is CASSEFAPGGGYNEQFF. The CDR3 DNA reads TGTGCCAGCAGTGAATTCGCCCCAGGGGGAGGCTACAATGAGCAGTTCTTC.

In regard to this clonotype: It may be a read error: a sequence one base away is much more abundant. V is TRBV29-1 and J is TRBJ2-1; TRBD1 might be the D (5 bases). Germline lookup yields CDR1 SQVTM and CDR2 ANQGSEA. The V and J ends lost 7 bases and 10 bases respectively, with 20 bases between them. This CDR3 is 13 amino acids long. CDR3 in amino acids: CSGAQGLNYEQFF. As DNA, the CDR3 is TGCAGCGGCGCCCAGGGTTTGAACTACGAGCAGTTCTTC.

This clonotype was observed at least ten times. CDR3 bases: TGTGCCAGCAGTGAAGCGGCTCCGGGACAGGGGGGTTCACCCCTCCACTTT. Amino acid sequence: CASSEAAPGQGGSPLHF. The chain links TRBV2 to TRBJ1-6; 11 bases map to TRBD1. This CDR3 contains 17 residues. J lost 9 bases, V lost 0 bases, and 7 bases had no gene match. Per germline, CDR1 SNHLY and CDR2 FYNNEI.

In its sample, this clonotype was seen once. A much bigger clone sits one base away, suggesting this may be a read error. V gene TRBV6-5 combines with J gene TRBJ2-7; 8 nucleotides align to TRBD1. Trimming took 6 bases from V and 7 from J; bases not matched to a gene: 11. This CDR3 is built from 14 residues. Germline V lookup: CDR1 MNHEY, CDR2 SVGAGI. The CDR3 reads CASRDDRGPYEQYF. Here the CDR3 DNA reads TGTGCCAGCAGGGACGACAGGGGTCCTTATGAGCAGTACTTC.

This CDR3 is CASSLFVAPNTGELFF. CDR3 in DNA: TGTGCCAGCTCACTTTTCGTGGCACCGAACACCGGGGAGCTGTTTTTT. The rearrangement uses TRBV18 and TRBJ2-2, with no clear D. CDR1 and CDR2 (germline): KGHSH, LQKENI. Trimming cost V 4 bases and J 0 bases, with 12 bases left between them. There are 16 residues in the CDR3.

Ten or more counts support this clonotype. This chain links TRBV29-1 with TRBJ1-4, with D tentatively TRBD1 (5 bases). V was cut by 7 bases and J by 5 bases, with 20 bases left in between. Germline V gives CDR1 SQVTM, CDR2 ANQGSEA. The CDR3 covers 15 residues. The CDR3: CSAGPGLRENEKLFF. CDR3 coding DNA: TGCAGCGCCGGACCCGGGCTCAGGGAAAATGAAAAACTGTTTTTT.

This clonotype appeared a few times. The chain employs TRBV7-9 and TRBJ2-7; possibly TRBD1 for D (5 bases). Germline V lookup: CDR1 SEHNR, CDR2 FQNEAQ (reference sequence). The CDR3 contains 12 residues. With 2 bases removed from V and 5 bases from J, the gap between germline ends came to 7 bases. CDR3 nucleotide sequence: TGTGCCAGCAGCTTACCAGGGAACGAGCAGTACTTC. It codes for CASSLPGNEQYF.

The V gene is TRBV5-1, the J gene TRBJ2-5, with D perhaps TRBD2 (6 bases). Trimming cost V 4 bases and J 2 bases, with 15 bases left between them. Germline CDR1 and CDR2: SGHRS and YFSETQ. This CDR3 has 15 residues. CDR3 in DNA: TGCGCCAGCAGCCCCGGACTAACGCCTCAAGAGACCCAGTACTTC. Translation gives CASSPGLTPQETQYF.

The J gene is TRBJ1-5, the V gene TRBV7-2, with D perhaps TRBD1 (5 bases). From germline, CDR1 is SGHTA and CDR2 FQGNSA. Deletions cut 1 base from V and 6 bases from J, with 16 bases between. The CDR3 is 16 residues long. CDR3 in DNA: TGTGCCAGCAGCTTAGGGGCAGGGAGGGTTGCTCAGCCCCAGCATTTT. It yields the protein CASSLGAGRVAQPQHF.